This entry lists 14 T cell receptor beta chains sequenced from one sample in a study of blood T cells in healthy people across ages. The second PCR ran about 6 to 12 cycles with a sample-barcoded 5' primer and J-beta primers. TCRdb redid the calling of the 5' RACE reads with MiXCR, one entry per CDR3 protein. The sample lists roughly 1,300,000 distinct CDR3 sequences, roughly 59% occurring once. Sample: blood. The source of these receptors is a man aged 18 to 35 in good health.

The genes are TRBV29-1 and TRBJ2-1; 8 bases are shared with TRBD1. The CDR3 runs 14 residues. Germline CDR1 SQVTM, CDR2 ANQGSEA. V lost 7 bases, J lost 7 bases, and 12 bases stayed unmatched. The CDR3 reads CSGEDRGRSNEQFF. In nucleotides, the CDR3 is TGCAGCGGGGAAGACAGGGGCAGGTCTAATGAGCAGTTCTTC.

The chain joins TRBV4-2 to TRBJ1-4; D might be TRBD1 (5 bases). The germline V gene has CDR1 LGHNA and CDR2 YNFKEQ. Trimming took off 0 bases at V and 0 bases at J, with 17 bases between the two ends. The CDR3 extends over 19 amino acids. The CDR3 region has the DNA TGTGCCAGCAGCCAAGAAGGAGGTCCGGGGCCTGCAACTAATGAAAAACTGTTTTTT. It encodes CASSQEGGPGPATNEKLFF.

This chain links TRBV3-1 with TRBJ2-1, with a tentative D call TRBD2 (5 bases). Trimming shortened V by 1 base and J by 12 bases, and 22 bases separated the two germline ends. Germline V gives CDR1 LGHDT, CDR2 YNNKEL (reference sequence). CDR3 length equals 16 residues. CDR3 DNA sequence: TGTGCCAGCAGCCAAGTTGGGAACGGGCCCCTTGAGGGGCAGTTCTTC. Protein product: CASSQVGNGPLEGQFF.

In the case of this clonotype: A read error may explain this, as a much larger clone is one base away. The rearrangement links TRBV11-2 to TRBJ2-4; 10 bases are shared with TRBD1. Germline lookup yields CDR1 SGHAT and CDR2 FQNNGV. The CDR3 is made up of 18 amino acids. CDR3 region: CASSPGTGVGLPPYEQCF. In nucleotides, the CDR3 is TGTGCCAGCAGCCCTGGGACAGGGGTTGGCCTCCCCCCCTACGAGCAGTGCTTC.

This chain uses TRBV4-3 with TRBJ2-5; D is unclear. The tail of the sequence fits TRBJ2-7 better, so the J call may be wrong. The CDR3 has 14 amino acids. From germline, CDR1 is LGHNA and CDR2 YSLEER. The CDR3 region is CASSLRLGTYEQYF. CDR3 DNA sequence: TGCGCCAGCAGTTTACGCCTAGGAACCTACGAGCAGTACTTC.

This clonotype was seen many times. V gene TRBV27 combines with J gene TRBJ2-4; 8 nucleotides align to TRBD1. V lost 6 bases, J lost 9 bases, and 7 bases stayed unmatched. This CDR3 region has 13 residues. In germline, CDR1 is MNHEY, CDR2 SMNVEV (reference sequence). The CDR3: CASRFTGGGIQYF. Written as DNA, the CDR3 is TGTGCCAGCAGATTTACAGGGGGTGGCATTCAGTACTTC.

This chain uses TRBV7-2 with TRBJ2-1, with 7 bases identical to TRBD2. Germline CDR1 is SGHTA and CDR2 is FQGNSA. The CDR3 contains 16 residues. Losses at the gene ends were 0 bases for V and 0 bases for J; bases not matched to a gene: 2. The CDR3 is CASSLARGSSYNEQFF. CDR3 sequence (DNA): TGTGCCAGCAGCTTAGCGCGGGGGAGCTCCTACAATGAGCAGTTCTTC.

This clonotype has only a few counts. The CDR3 loop reads CASSYGGTGIQETQYF. The CDR3 DNA is TGTGCCAGCAGTTACGGGGGAACAGGGATCCAAGAGACCCAGTACTTC. The genes are TRBV27 and TRBJ2-5, with D perhaps being TRBD1 or TRBD2 (6 bases each). The CDR3 is 16 amino acids. V lost 4 bases to trimming and J lost 1 base, with 16 bases between them. Germline-derived CDR1 and CDR2 are MNHEY and SMNVEV (reference sequence).

The genes are TRBV12-3 or TRBV12-4 and TRBJ2-5; tentative D call: TRBD2 (6 bases). The closer fit of TRBJ2-7 to the DNA end suggests the J call may be wrong. CDR3 length equals 11 residues. CDR3 in DNA: TGTGCCAGCAGGGGACTCCACGAGCAGTACTTC. Translation gives CASRGLHEQYF.

There are many counts of this clonotype. The chain employs TRBV7-9 and TRBJ1-2, with 9 bases that match TRBD1. V shed 5 bases and J 6 bases; nucleotides not matched to a gene: 7. The CDR3 runs 14 residues. Per the germline V gene, CDR1 is SEHNR and CDR2 is FQNEAQ (reference sequence). The CDR3 sequence: CASSTLRTGDGYTF. CDR3 DNA: TGTGCCAGCAGCACTCTCCGGACAGGGGATGGCTACACCTTC.

V usage is TRBV28 and J usage is TRBJ2-1; possibly TRBD1 for D (7 bases). V was trimmed by 6 bases and J by 5 bases, leaving 14 bases between them. Germline CDR1 reads MDHEN; CDR2 reads SYDVKM. The CDR3 length is 14 residues. CDR3 region: CASSPGGRNNEQFF. CDR3 in DNA: TGTGCCAGCAGCCCAGGGGGGCGAAACAATGAGCAGTTCTTC.

V gene TRBV11-3 combines with J gene TRBJ2-5, with D possibly called TRBD1 or TRBD2 (6 bases each). Germline CDR1 is SGHNT and CDR2 is YENEEA. The V end was cut by 1 base, the J end by 2 bases, with 14 bases between. The CDR3 runs to 16 residues. This chain's CDR3 is CASSLGVAGQQETQYF. For the CDR3, the DNA is TGTGCCAGCAGCTTAGGGGTGGCGGGACAACAAGAGACCCAGTACTTC.

The chain joins TRBV7-2 to TRBJ2-4; D perhaps matches TRBD2 (6 bases). Trimming left V 3 bases short and J 9 bases short, with 33 bases between. The CDR3 has 20 amino acids. Germline CDR1 is SGHTA and CDR2 is FQGNSA. The CDR3 reads CASSFTGVSGETIKMGIQYF. CDR3 in DNA: TGTGCCAGCAGCTTTACTGGGGTATCGGGGGAAACTATTAAAATGGGCATTCAGTACTTC.

The rearrangement links TRBV20-1 to TRBJ2-7; TRBD2 matches at 10 bases. Trimming took 6 bases from V and 0 from J; bases not matched to a gene: 14. CDR3 length: 17 residues. CDR1 is DFQATT and CDR2 is SNEGSKA in the germline V gene (reference sequence). CDR3 bases: TGCAGTGCCCCGGGACTAGCGACCTCCCTCCTCTCCTACGAGCAGTACTTC. This gives the protein CSAPGLATSLLSYEQYF.